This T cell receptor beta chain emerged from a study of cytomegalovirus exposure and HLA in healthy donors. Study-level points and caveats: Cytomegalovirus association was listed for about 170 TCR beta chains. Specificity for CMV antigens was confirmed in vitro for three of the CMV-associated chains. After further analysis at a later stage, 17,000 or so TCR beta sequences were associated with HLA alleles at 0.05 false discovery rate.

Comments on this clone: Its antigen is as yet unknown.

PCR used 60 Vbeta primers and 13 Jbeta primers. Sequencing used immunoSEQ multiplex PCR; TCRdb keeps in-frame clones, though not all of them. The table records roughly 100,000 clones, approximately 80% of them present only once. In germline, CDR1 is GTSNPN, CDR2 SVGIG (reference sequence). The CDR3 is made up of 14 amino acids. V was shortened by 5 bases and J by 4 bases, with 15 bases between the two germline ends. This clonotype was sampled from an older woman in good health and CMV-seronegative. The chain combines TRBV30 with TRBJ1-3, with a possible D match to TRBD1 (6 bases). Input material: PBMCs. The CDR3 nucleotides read TGTGCCTGGGGGGACAACTTTTCGGGAAACACCATATATTTT. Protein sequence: CAWGDNFSGNTIYF.